A selection of T cell receptor beta chains follows, all from one sample in a study of blood T cells in healthy people across ages. TCRdb reprocessed the 5' RACE reads via MiXCR and lists one record per CDR3 protein. The table lists some 710,000 distinct CDR3 sequences, approximately 21% of them singletons. The specimen was blood. These TCRs come from a man between 65 and 85 years old in good health. The CDR3 runs from the conserved cysteine through the conserved F or W. The order of the fields is V gene, CDR3 protein.

TRBV6-5 CASSRSGGDNYGYTF
TRBV7-7 CASSPGLAGVLETQYF
TRBV7-8 CASSLRDRGTNEKLFF
TRBV20-1 CSAIIGSRTDTQYF
TRBV5-6 CASSLAIGGVATQYF
TRBV7-7 CASSLGASGIQETQYF
TRBV4-3 CASSQAPKDTQYF
TRBV12-3/TRBV12-4 CASSYGDGYTYEQYF
TRBV6-1 CASSRQNSNQPQHF
TRBV9 CASSERQGAAGELFF
TRBV3-1 CASSQDYLGTVGYTF
TRBV28 CASSPFSYEQYF
TRBV9 CASSVGKVAVADTQYF
TRBV12-3/TRBV12-4 CASSFRPPGGAEKLFF
TRBV12-3/TRBV12-4 CASLASGTDTQYF
TRBV3-1 CASSQDRFNTGELFF
TRBV28 CAIPLGPQFKSGELFF
TRBV18 CASSPTSWSETQYF
TRBV7-2 CASTTRAGGFGEQFF
TRBV10-3 CAISDRTATYNEQFF
TRBV27 CASSLYVNDGGKTQYF
TRBV5-1 CASRNRQGANTGELFF
TRBV20-1 CSARKGATGLFF
TRBV25-1 CARVYGPRSRSSYNSPLHF
TRBV7-2 CASSLGGSWDEQFF